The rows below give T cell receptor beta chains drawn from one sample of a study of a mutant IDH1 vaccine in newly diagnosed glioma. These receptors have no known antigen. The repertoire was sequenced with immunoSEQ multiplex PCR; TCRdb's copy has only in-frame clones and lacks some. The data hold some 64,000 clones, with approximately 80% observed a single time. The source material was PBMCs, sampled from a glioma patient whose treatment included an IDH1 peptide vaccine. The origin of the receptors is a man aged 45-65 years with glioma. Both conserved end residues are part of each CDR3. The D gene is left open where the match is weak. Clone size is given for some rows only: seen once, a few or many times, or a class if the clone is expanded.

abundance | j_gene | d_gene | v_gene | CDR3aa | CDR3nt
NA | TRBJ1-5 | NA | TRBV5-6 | CASSSGVGQPQHF | TGTGCCAGCAGCTCAGGGGTAGGGCAGCCCCAGCATTTT
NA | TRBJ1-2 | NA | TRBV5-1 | CASSSGDGLAVGYTF | TGCGCCAGCAGCTCGGGGGACGGACTCGCAGTTGGCTACACCTTC
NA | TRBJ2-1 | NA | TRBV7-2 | CASSGILGDEQFF | TGTGCCAGCAGCGGGATTCTAGGGGATGAGCAGTTCTTC
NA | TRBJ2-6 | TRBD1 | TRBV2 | CASRPDRSAGANVLTF | TGTGCCAGCAGGCCGGACAGGTCGGCTGGGGCCAACGTCCTGACTTTC
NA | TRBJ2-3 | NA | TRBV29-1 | CSVDGPRVADTQYF | TGCAGCGTTGACGGACCTCGGGTCGCAGATACGCAGTATTTT
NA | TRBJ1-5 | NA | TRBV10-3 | CAIGQNREDQPQHF | TGTGCCATCGGACAAAACAGGGAGGACCAGCCCCAGCATTTT
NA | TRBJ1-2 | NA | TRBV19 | CASSNSGQHHYGYTF | TGTGCCAGTAGTAATTCAGGACAGCACCATTATGGCTACACCTTC
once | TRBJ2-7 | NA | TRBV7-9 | CASSSTSSWYEQYF | TGTGCCAGCAGTTCCACTTCTTCTTGGTACGAGCAGTACTTC
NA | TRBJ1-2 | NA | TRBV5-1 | CASSLGGDGYTF | TGCGCCAGCAGCTTGGGAGGAGATGGCTACACCTTC
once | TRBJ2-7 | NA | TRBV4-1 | CASSRGTKRSYEQYF | TGCGCCAGCAGCCGTGGGACAAAGCGTTCCTACGAGCAGTACTTC
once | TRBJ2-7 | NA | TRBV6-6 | CASSYSKGVGDEQYF | TGTGCCAGCAGTTACTCGAAGGGGGTTGGCGACGAGCAGTACTTC
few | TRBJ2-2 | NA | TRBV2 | CASRVNGNPGELFF | TGTGCCAGCAGAGTAAATGGGAACCCCGGGGAGCTGTTTTTT
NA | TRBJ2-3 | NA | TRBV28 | CASKDPTDTQYF | TGTGCCAGCAAAGACCCCACAGATACGCAGTATTTT
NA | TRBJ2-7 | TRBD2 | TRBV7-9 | CASSLGTSGSGKYF | TGTGCCAGCAGCTTGGGAACTAGCGGGTCCGGAAAGTACTTC
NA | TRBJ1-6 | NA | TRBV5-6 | CASSLERANSPLHF | TGTGCCAGCAGCTTGGAGCGGGCCAATTCACCCCTCCACTTT
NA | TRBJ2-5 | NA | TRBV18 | CASSPGGNQETQYF | TGTGCCAGCTCACCAGGCGGGAACCAAGAGACCCAGTACTTC
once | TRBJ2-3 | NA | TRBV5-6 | CASSFGGTDTQYF | TGTGCCAGCAGCTTCGGGGGCACAGATACGCAGTATTTT
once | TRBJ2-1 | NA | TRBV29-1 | CSVEANNEQFF | TGCAGCGTTGAGGCAAACAATGAGCAGTTCTTC
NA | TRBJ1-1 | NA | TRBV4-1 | CASSLRGGGTEAFF | TGCGCCAGCAGCCTTCGGGGAGGGGGGACTGAAGCTTTCTTT
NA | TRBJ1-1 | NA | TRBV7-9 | CASSPRGSMNTEAFF | TGTGCCAGCAGCCCCCGTGGATCAATGAACACTGAAGCTTTCTTT
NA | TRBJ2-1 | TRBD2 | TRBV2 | CVSGVVVGGSSYNEQFF | TGTGTCAGCGGGGTCGTCGTCGGCGGGAGCTCCTACAATGAGCAGTTCTTC
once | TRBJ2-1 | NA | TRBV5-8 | CASSSGLRSSYNEQFF | TGTGCCAGCAGCTCGGGACTTCGAAGCTCCTACAATGAGCAGTTCTTC
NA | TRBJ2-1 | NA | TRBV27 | CASSTIRDGHNEQFF | TGTGCCAGCAGTACGATACGGGACGGCCACAATGAGCAGTTCTTC
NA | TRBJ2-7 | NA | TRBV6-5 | CASSRQAAYEQYF | TGTGCCAGCAGCAGACAGGCTGCCTACGAGCAGTACTTC
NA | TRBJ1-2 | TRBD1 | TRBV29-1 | CSVGGGQRNGYTF | TGCAGCGTTGGAGGGGGCCAGAGAAACGGCTACACCTTC
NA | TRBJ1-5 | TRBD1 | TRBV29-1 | CSVGQGNGNQPQHF | TGCAGCGTTGGACAGGGGAATGGGAATCAGCCCCAGCATTTT
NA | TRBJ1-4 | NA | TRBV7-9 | CASRRAGANEKLFF | TGTGCCAGCCGCCGGGCGGGGGCGAATGAAAAACTGTTTTTT
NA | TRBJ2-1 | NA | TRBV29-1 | CSVRPGAPGNEQFF | TGCAGCGTTAGGCCCGGGGCCCCTGGAAATGAGCAGTTCTTC
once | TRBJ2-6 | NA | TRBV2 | CASQTSGANVLTF | TGTGCCAGCCAGACCTCTGGGGCCAACGTCCTGACTTTC
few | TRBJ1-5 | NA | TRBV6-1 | CASSGNLGFNQPQHF | TGTGCCAGCAGTGGGAACTTAGGGTTTAATCAGCCCCAGCATTTT
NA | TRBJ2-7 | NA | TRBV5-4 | CASSLGGANSYEQYF | TGTGCCAGCAGCTTGGGGGGGGCCAACTCCTACGAGCAGTACTTC
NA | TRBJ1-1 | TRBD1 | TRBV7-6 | CASSLDGGGYEAFF | TGTGCCAGCAGCTTAGATGGAGGGGGCTATGAAGCTTTCTTT
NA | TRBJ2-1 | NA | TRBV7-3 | CASSLTGVLYYNEQFF | TGTGCCAGCAGCTTAACGGGGGTTTTATACTACAATGAGCAGTTCTTC
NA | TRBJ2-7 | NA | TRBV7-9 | CASSPILSHEQYF | TGTGCCAGCAGCCCAATATTGTCCCACGAGCAGTACTTC
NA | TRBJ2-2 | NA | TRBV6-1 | CATSYRGELFF | TGTGCCACGTCGTACAGGGGGGAGCTGTTTTTT
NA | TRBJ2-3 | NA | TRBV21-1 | CASPSGRGTQYF | TGTGCCAGCCCGAGCGGGAGAGGTACGCAGTATTTT
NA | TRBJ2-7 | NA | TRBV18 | CASSPGASSYEQYF | TGTGCCAGCTCACCGGGGGCAAGCTCCTACGAGCAGTACTTC
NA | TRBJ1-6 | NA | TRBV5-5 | CASSPRTVAGLSPLHF | TGTGCCAGCAGCCCGAGGACAGTCGCAGGTCTCTCACCCCTCCACTTT
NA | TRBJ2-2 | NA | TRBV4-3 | CASSQATGELFF | TGCGCCAGCAGCCAAGCAACCGGGGAGCTGTTTTTT
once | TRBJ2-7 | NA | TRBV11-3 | CASSDYYEQYF | TGTGCCAGCAGCGACTATTACGAGCAGTACTTC
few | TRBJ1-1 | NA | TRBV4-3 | CASSRPGSRTEAFF | TGCGCCAGCAGCCGCCCAGGTAGTCGTACTGAAGCTTTCTTT
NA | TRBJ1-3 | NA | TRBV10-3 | CAISESTDTIYF | TGTGCCATCAGTGAGTCGACAGACACCATATATTTT
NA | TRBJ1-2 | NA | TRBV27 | CASRPTGNYGYTF | TGTGCCAGCAGACCGACGGGAAACTATGGCTACACCTTC
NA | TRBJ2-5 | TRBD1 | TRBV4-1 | CASSQSRDRGGSPLKETQYF | TGCGCCAGCAGCCAGTCCCGGGACAGGGGCGGATCCCCCCTAAAAGAGACCCAGTACTTC
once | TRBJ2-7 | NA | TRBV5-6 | CASSFVGTGEQYF | TGTGCCAGCAGCTTTGTAGGGACGGGCGAGCAGTACTTC